This T cell receptor beta chain was recovered during a study of cytomegalovirus exposure and HLA in healthy donors. General study findings and limits: TCR beta sequences reportedly predicted the HLA-A and HLA-B alleles of most subjects accurately. By a later analysis, the bulk of CMV-associated TCR beta chains appeared HLA-restricted. Presence/absence analyses assumed roughly uniform sequencing depth across donors.

V trimming: 0 bases; J trimming: 6 bases; junction bases outside the gene matches: 12. The CDR3 length is 18 residues. The germline V gene encodes CDR1 LGHNA and CDR2 YNFKEQ. PCR involved 60 Vbeta and 13 Jbeta primers. This table comes from immunoSEQ multiplex PCR, and its TCRdb copy is limited to in-frame clones, with some not included. The sample shows roughly 250,000 clones, 80% to 90% of them seen only once. Remarks on this clone: The antigen remains unidentified.

V is TRBV4-2 and J is TRBJ1-4; 8 nucleotides align to TRBD1. The sample comprised PBMCs. The source of this sequence is a woman aged 35 to 49 in good health and CMV-seropositive. The DNA of the CDR3 is TGTGCCAGCAGCCAAGACCCAGTCCTGGCAGGGGGCGATGAAAAACTGTTTTTT. Its translation is CASSQDPVLAGGDEKLFF.